Below, 23 T cell receptor beta chains from the same sample are listed, as sequenced in a study of human T cells and chemical hapten exposure. TCRdb called the RACE reads again in MiXCR, with one record for every CDR3 protein. In the table there are approximately 400,000 distinct CDR3 sequences, more than 4.5% of which are singletons. Regarding time point: patch test 1, 2 weeks after DPC sensitization. As to treatment: therapeutic diphenylcyclopropenone sensitization with weekly scalp DPC. The sample was whole blood, taken in connection with sensitization to the hapten diphenylcyclopropenone (DPC). The receptors originated from a woman between 50 and 59 years old with alopecia areata. Some clones in this sample may be carry-over from other donors' samples.

This clonotype was found many times. V and J are TRBV6-5 and TRBJ1-5; D is ambiguous. This CDR3 spans 16 amino acids. Per germline, CDR1 MNHEY and CDR2 SVGAGI. V was cut by 3 bases and J by 2 bases, with 14 bases left in between. This CDR3 reads CASSYGMPSGNQPQHF. The CDR3 coding sequence is TGTGCCAGCAGTTATGGGATGCCCTCGGGCAATCAGCCCCAGCATTTT.

This clonotype was recorded many times. This sequence joins TRBV11-3 and TRBJ2-5, with no clear D. The ends were cut back, 5 bases at V and 0 bases at J, with 10 bases in the middle. This CDR3 has 14 amino acids. CDR1 SGHNT and CDR2 YENEEA come from the germline V gene. CDR3 DNA sequence: TGTGCCAGCAGCCCGGACGCCAACCAAGAGACCCAGTACTTC. Residues: CASSPDANQETQYF.

A word on this clonotype: A much larger clonotype is one base distant, so this may be a read error. The chain couples TRBV6-4 to TRBJ2-1, with D uncertain. The germline CDR1 and CDR2 sequences are MRHNA and SNTAGT. The CDR3 spans 14 residues. In nucleotides, the CDR3 is TGTGCCGGCAGTGACTCGAGTTTCGGCAATGAGCAGTTCTTC. As protein: CAGSDSSFGNEQFF.

V and J are TRBV12-3 or TRBV12-4 and TRBJ2-6; no reliable D call. V was cut by 2 bases and J by 3 bases, with 11 bases left in between. The CDR3 extends over 16 amino acids. The CDR3 sequence: CASSLPSPLGANVLTF. DNA of the CDR3: TGTGCCAGCAGTTTACCTAGTCCCCTTGGGGCCAACGTCCTGACTTTC.

The gene calls are TRBV7-2 and TRBJ2-5; TRBD2 might be the D (5 bases). This CDR3 comprises 13 residues. Germline V gene sequence: CDR1 SGHTA, CDR2 FQGNSA. V lost 7 bases and J 0 bases, leaving 9 bases between the germline ends. DNA of the CDR3: TGTGCCAGCAACCCGGGGTACCAAGAGACCCAGTACTTC. It codes for CASNPGYQETQYF.

This clonotype was observed a few times. J is TRBJ2-3 and V is TRBV2, with 12 positions matching TRBD2. Germline-derived CDR1 and CDR2 are SNHLY and FYNNEI. The CDR3 extends over 19 amino acids. V lost 3 bases to trimming and J lost 1 base; unmatched junction nucleotides: 11. The CDR3 region has the DNA TGTGCCAGCAGTGATTGCCTAGCGGGGGGGCCCTTTTGCACAGATACGCAGTATTTT. It encodes CASSDCLAGGPFCTDTQYF.

CDR3 nucleotide sequence: TGTGCCACCAGTGATCGGACAGGGGGAACAGATACGCAGTATTTT. It encodes CATSDRTGGTDTQYF. J is TRBJ2-3 and V is TRBV24-1; 10 nucleotides line up with TRBD1. Trimming removed 3 bases from V and 3 bases from J; junction bases left unmatched: 2. The germline V gene encodes CDR1 KGHDR and CDR2 SFDVKD. This CDR3 region has 15 residues.

This clonotype occurred many times. The chain employs TRBV7-2 and TRBJ1-1; D gene unclear. V was cut by 1 base and J by 1 base, with 7 bases left in between. The germline gives CDR1 SGHTA, CDR2 FQGNSA. The CDR3 extends over 14 amino acids. The CDR3 DNA reads as TGTGCCAGCAGCTTAGAACAGTCGAACACTGAAGCTTTCTTT. This sequence encodes CASSLEQSNTEAFF.

This clonotype was observed at least ten times. The V gene is TRBV5-1, the J gene TRBJ2-7; D is undetermined. The CDR3 consists of 15 residues. The V end lost 0 bases, the J end lost 3 bases, and 13 bases lay between the germline ends. CDR1 and CDR2 from the germline V gene are SGHRS and YFSETQ. CDR3 in amino acids: CASSLDPGLDYEQYF. CDR3 coding DNA: TGCGCCAGCAGCTTGGATCCCGGATTAGACTACGAGCAGTACTTC.

Concerning this clonotype: One base away lies a much larger clone, so this may be a sequencing read error. V and J are TRBV4-2 and TRBJ2-3, with TRBD2 as a possible D gene (6 bases). V dropped 3 bases and J dropped 5 bases, with 18 bases sitting between them. The CDR3 consists of 16 residues. In germline, CDR1 is LGHNA, CDR2 YNFKEQ. The CDR3 spells CASSHAGGSEEDTQYF. The CDR3, as DNA: TGTGCCAGCAGCCACGCCGGGGGTAGCGAGGAAGATACGCAGTATTTT.

The chain combines TRBV5-1 with TRBJ2-3, with TRBD1 as a possible D gene (6 bases). CDR1 is SGHRS and CDR2 is YFSETQ in the germline V gene. This CDR3 spans 17 amino acids. V was clipped by 2 bases and J by 4 bases, with 20 bases between them. The CDR3 loop is CASSLRPRTARADTQYF. In DNA, the CDR3 is TGCGCCAGCAGCTTAAGACCACGGACAGCAAGGGCAGATACGCAGTATTTT.

This rearrangement joins TRBV3-1 to TRBJ2-7; D is ambiguous. The CDR3 spans 14 residues. Germline loops: CDR1 LGHDT, CDR2 YNNKEL (reference sequence). The V gene lost 0 bases and the J gene lost 9 bases, with 15 bases spanning the gap. This CDR3 is CASSQDPGPSVQYF. CDR3 DNA sequence: TGTGCCAGCAGCCAAGACCCCGGACCCAGCGTGCAGTACTTC.

This clonotype was seen many times. The CDR3 sequence is CASSPVVLRSTDTQYF. In DNA form, the CDR3 reads TGTGCCAGCTCACCGGTTGTTCTTCGGAGCACAGATACGCAGTATTTT. This chain joins TRBV18 and TRBJ2-3; no reliable D call. Trimming stripped 3 bases from V and 0 bases from J, with 13 bases between. Germline CDR1 is KGHSH and CDR2 is LQKENI. This CDR3 is 16 amino acids long.

The gene calls are TRBV29-1 and TRBJ2-1; D is undetermined. Germline loops: CDR1 SQVTM, CDR2 ANQGSEA. V lost 0 bases to trimming and J lost 6 bases, with 15 bases between them. The CDR3 has 15 amino acids. The CDR3 region is CSVEEAQSPSNEQFF. In nucleotides, the CDR3 is TGCAGCGTTGAAGAGGCCCAGTCGCCCTCCAATGAGCAGTTCTTC.

The table lists this clonotype with many counts. V usage is TRBV20-1 and J usage is TRBJ2-3; TRBD2 agrees at 8 bases. From germline, CDR1 is DFQATT and CDR2 SNEGSKA (reference sequence). The CDR3 is 15 residues long. V was clipped by 3 bases and J by 1 base; unmatched bases: 6. The CDR3 loop reads CSASQRGTGTDTQYF. The CDR3 DNA follows: TGCAGTGCTAGCCAGCGGGGGACTGGCACAGATACGCAGTATTTT.

This clonotype was observed many times. The chain couples TRBV20-1 to TRBJ2-7; no definite D call. Germline CDR1 is DFQATT and CDR2 is SNEGSKA (reference sequence). This CDR3 spans 14 amino acids. V was shortened by 3 bases and J by 2 bases, with 14 bases between the two germline ends. This CDR3 reads CSASSLGFAYEQYF. The CDR3 nucleotides read TGCAGTGCTAGCTCGTTGGGGTTCGCCTACGAGCAGTACTTC.

This clonotype has more than one count but fewer than ten. V gene TRBV12-3 or TRBV12-4 combines with J gene TRBJ2-1, with 9 bases identical to TRBD2. J lost 7 bases, V lost 10 bases, and 11 bases had no gene match. This CDR3 has 14 residues. CDR3 bases: TGTGCCACCTGTAGCGGGAGTTATCGGAATGAGCAGTTCTTC. This codes for CATCSGSYRNEQFF.

This clonotype was picked up many times. The V call is TRBV5-1, the J call TRBJ2-1, with 8 bases fitting TRBD2. CDR3 length: 13 amino acids. Germline CDR1 and CDR2: SGHRS and YFSETQ. V was pared by 7 bases and J by 9 bases, with 9 bases of the junction left unmatched. As DNA, the CDR3 is TGCGCCAGCCTCAGCGGGAGTGAAGTTGAGCAGTTCTTC. It is translated as CASLSGSEVEQFF.

The chain uses TRBV12-3 or TRBV12-4 and TRBJ1-6; a possible D gene is TRBD1 (6 bases). V was pared by 3 bases and J by 11 bases, with 11 bases between. The CDR3 length is 13 residues. The CDR3 nucleotides read TGTGCCAGCAGTTTCGTACAGGGAGCACCCCTCCACTTT. This translates into CASSFVQGAPLHF.

This clonotype has a handful of counts. This chain joins TRBV2 and TRBJ2-7; 8 bases line up with TRBD1. This CDR3 contains 13 residues. After removal of 6 bases from V and 7 bases from J, the junction contained 8 bases not matched to a gene. Germline-derived CDR1 and CDR2 are SNHLY and FYNNEI. The CDR3 protein is CASSRDRNREQYF. CDR3 sequence (DNA): TGTGCCAGCAGCCGGGACAGGAACCGAGAGCAGTACTTC.

The rearrangement joins TRBV20-1 to TRBJ1-2; TRBD1 might be the D (6 bases). Germline CDR1 is DFQATT and CDR2 is SNEGSKA (reference sequence). V shed 0 bases and J shed 4 bases, with 18 bases lying between them. This CDR3 contains 16 residues. As DNA, the CDR3 is TGCAGTGCTAGAGAACAGGGAGCGTTAACCCTCTATGGCTACACCTTC. This codes for CSAREQGALTLYGYTF.

The chain is built from TRBV29-1 and TRBJ2-2, with 9 bases aligning to TRBD1. The ends lost 3 bases at V and 6 bases at J; junction bases unmatched: 8. The CDR3 totals 15 residues. CDR1 SQVTM and CDR2 ANQGSEA come from the germline V gene. The chain's CDR3 is CSVDVGTGFPGELFF. The CDR3 DNA is TGCAGCGTTGACGTCGGGACAGGGTTTCCCGGGGAGCTGTTTTTT.

This clonotype was counted ten times or more. This sequence joins TRBV7-2 and TRBJ1-2, with TRBD1 identical over 8 bases. V lost 3 bases and J lost 1; bases outside the gene matches: 4. Germline CDR1 and CDR2: SGHTA and FQGNSA. The CDR3 is 15 amino acids. CDR3 region: CASSLQGADNYGYTF. CDR3 bases: TGTGCCAGCAGCTTGCAGGGGGCTGATAACTATGGCTACACCTTC.